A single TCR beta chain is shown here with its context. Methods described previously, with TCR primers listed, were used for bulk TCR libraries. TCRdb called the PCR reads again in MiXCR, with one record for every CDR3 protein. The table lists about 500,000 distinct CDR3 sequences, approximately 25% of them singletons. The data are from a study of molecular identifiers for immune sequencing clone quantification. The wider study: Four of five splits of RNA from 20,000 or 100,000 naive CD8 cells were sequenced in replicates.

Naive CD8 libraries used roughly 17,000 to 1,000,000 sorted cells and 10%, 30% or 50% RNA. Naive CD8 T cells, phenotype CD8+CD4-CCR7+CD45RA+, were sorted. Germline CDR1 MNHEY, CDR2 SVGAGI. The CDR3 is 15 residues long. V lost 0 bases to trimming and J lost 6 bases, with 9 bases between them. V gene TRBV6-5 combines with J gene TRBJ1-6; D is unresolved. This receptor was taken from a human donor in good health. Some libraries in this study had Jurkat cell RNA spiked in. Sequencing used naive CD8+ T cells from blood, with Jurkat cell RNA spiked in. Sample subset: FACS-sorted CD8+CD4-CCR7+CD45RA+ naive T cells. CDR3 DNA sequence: TGTGCCAGCAGTTACTCTGGCAGCGGTAATTCACCCCTCCACTTT. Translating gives CASSYSGSGNSPLHF.